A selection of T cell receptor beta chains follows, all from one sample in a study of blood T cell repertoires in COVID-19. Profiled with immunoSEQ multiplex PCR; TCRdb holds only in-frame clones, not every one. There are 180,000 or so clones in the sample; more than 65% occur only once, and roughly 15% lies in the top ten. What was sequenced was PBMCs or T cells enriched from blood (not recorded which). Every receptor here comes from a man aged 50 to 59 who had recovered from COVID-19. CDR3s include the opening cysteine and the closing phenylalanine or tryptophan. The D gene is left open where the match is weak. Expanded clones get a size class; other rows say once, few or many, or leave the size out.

CDR3 DNA: TGTGCCAGTAGTAGGACAGGGGGTTTCGAGCAGTACTTC; CDR3 protein: CASSRTGGFEQYF; clone size: -; D gene: TRBD1; V gene: TRBV19; J gene: TRBJ2-7
CDR3 DNA: TGTGCCAGTAGTATAGTTCGGGGGGCCCTCACAGATACGCAGTATTTT; CDR3 protein: CASSIVRGALTDTQYF; clone size: -; D gene: -; V gene: TRBV19; J gene: TRBJ2-3
CDR3 DNA: TGTGCTAGTGGCCGTAACTACGAGCAGTACTTC; CDR3 protein: CASGRNYEQYF; clone size: once; D gene: -; V gene: TRBV12-5; J gene: TRBJ2-7
CDR3 DNA: TGTGCCAGCAGCCCGGTGCCGGACACTGAAGCTTTCTTT; CDR3 protein: CASSPVPDTEAFF; clone size: -; D gene: -; V gene: TRBV5-6; J gene: TRBJ1-1
CDR3 DNA: TGTGCCAGCAGCCAAGATCGGGGGGTCCTCTCTGGAAACACCATATATTTT; CDR3 protein: CASSQDRGVLSGNTIYF; clone size: -; D gene: -; V gene: TRBV3-1/TRBV3-2; J gene: TRBJ1-3
CDR3 DNA: TGTGCCAGCAGCCCTTTCGGGACAGGGGGCGGCAATCAGCCCCAGCATTTT; CDR3 protein: CASSPFGTGGGNQPQHF; clone size: -; D gene: TRBD1; V gene: TRBV7-2; J gene: TRBJ1-5
CDR3 DNA: TGCGCCAGCAGCCAAGGTCGGACAAGCCGACCCCAGCCCCAGCATTTT; CDR3 protein: CASSQGRTSRPQPQHF; clone size: many; D gene: -; V gene: TRBV4-1; J gene: TRBJ1-5
CDR3 DNA: TGTGCCAGCAGCACCGATAGTAGCACTGAAGCTTTCTTT; CDR3 protein: CASSTDSSTEAFF; clone size: -; D gene: -; V gene: TRBV9; J gene: TRBJ1-1
CDR3 DNA: TGTGCCAGCAGTTACACGACAGGTTCGAACACTGAAGCTTTCTTT; CDR3 protein: CASSYTTGSNTEAFF; clone size: -; D gene: -; V gene: TRBV6-5; J gene: TRBJ1-1
CDR3 DNA: TGTGCCCGGAGCGGGGGAATGAGCTCCTACAATGAGCAGTTCTTC; CDR3 protein: CARSGGMSSYNEQFF; clone size: -; D gene: TRBD2; V gene: TRBV7-7; J gene: TRBJ2-1
CDR3 DNA: TGCGCCAGCAGCTCGGGACTAGCGGGGGGTAATGAGCAGTTCTTC; CDR3 protein: CASSSGLAGGNEQFF; clone size: once; D gene: TRBD2; V gene: TRBV5-1; J gene: TRBJ2-1
CDR3 DNA: TGTGCCAGCAGCCAAGCGAGACCTCAGGTTTTCTCTGGGGCCAACGTCCTGACTTTC; CDR3 protein: CASSQARPQVFSGANVLTF; clone size: once; D gene: -; V gene: TRBV14; J gene: TRBJ2-6
CDR3 DNA: TGCGCCAGCAGCCCTGCGACAGGGGTGAATGAAAAACTGTTTTTT; CDR3 protein: CASSPATGVNEKLFF; clone size: -; D gene: TRBD1; V gene: TRBV4-1; J gene: TRBJ1-4
CDR3 DNA: TGTGCCAGCTCAACTACCTTGGGGTCTCGGGATGAAGCTTTCTTT; CDR3 protein: CASSTTLGSRDEAFF; clone size: -; D gene: -; V gene: TRBV18; J gene: TRBJ1-1
CDR3 DNA: TGTGCCAGCTCACCCACGGAGAGGGCCTCTAACGAGCAGTACTTC; CDR3 protein: CASSPTERASNEQYF; clone size: -; D gene: -; V gene: TRBV18; J gene: TRBJ2-7
CDR3 DNA: TGTGCCAGCAGCCAAGCGCGGGCCTACGAGCAGTACTTC; CDR3 protein: CASSQARAYEQYF; clone size: once; D gene: -; V gene: TRBV3-1/TRBV3-2; J gene: TRBJ2-7
CDR3 DNA: TGCGCCAGCAGCTTGGACGGACTTTTTAACTATGGCTACACCTTC; CDR3 protein: CASSLDGLFNYGYTF; clone size: once; D gene: -; V gene: TRBV5-1; J gene: TRBJ1-2
CDR3 DNA: TGTGCCAGCAGCCAAGGCGGGGCTGGGGCCAACGTCCTGACTTTC; CDR3 protein: CASSQGGAGANVLTF; clone size: -; D gene: -; V gene: TRBV4-2; J gene: TRBJ2-6
CDR3 DNA: TGTGCCAGCAGCTTAGATCAGATAACTAATGAAAAACTGTTTTTT; CDR3 protein: CASSLDQITNEKLFF; clone size: -; D gene: -; V gene: TRBV7-2; J gene: TRBJ1-4
CDR3 DNA: TGTGCCACCAGTGATCCGGCAGGGATCACAGATACGCAGTATTTT; CDR3 protein: CATSDPAGITDTQYF; clone size: -; D gene: -; V gene: TRBV24-1; J gene: TRBJ2-3
CDR3 DNA: TGTGCCAGCTCACCCCGATTTGGCGGTTCAATCCGGGAGCTGTTTTTT; CDR3 protein: CASSPRFGGSIRELFF; clone size: -; D gene: -; V gene: TRBV18; J gene: TRBJ2-2
CDR3 DNA: TGTGCCAGCAGTCGGGATCAAAGCGTCGGTGAAAAACTGTTTTTT; CDR3 protein: CASSRDQSVGEKLFF; clone size: -; D gene: -; V gene: TRBV2; J gene: TRBJ1-4
CDR3 DNA: TGTGCCTGGTCACAGGGGGCGGCCTACTACAATGAGCAGTTCTTC; CDR3 protein: CAWSQGAAYYNEQFF; clone size: -; D gene: TRBD1; V gene: TRBV30; J gene: TRBJ2-1
CDR3 DNA: TGTGCCAGCAGCCGAAAAAACTTACAGGGGGCTTCCTATAATTCACCCCTCCACTTT; CDR3 protein: CASSRKNLQGASYNSPLHF; clone size: -; D gene: TRBD1; V gene: TRBV4-2; J gene: TRBJ1-6
CDR3 DNA: TGTGCCAGCAGTTTTCGGGGCTATGGCTACACCTTC; CDR3 protein: CASSFRGYGYTF; clone size: -; D gene: -; V gene: TRBV12-3/TRBV12-4; J gene: TRBJ1-2
CDR3 DNA: TGTGCCAGCAGAGGTGGGACAGGAGAGTACGAGCAGTACTTC; CDR3 protein: CASRGGTGEYEQYF; clone size: -; D gene: TRBD1; V gene: TRBV27; J gene: TRBJ2-7
CDR3 DNA: TGTGCCAGCAGCCAAGGGACAGGGGGCCACACTGAAGCTTTCTTT; CDR3 protein: CASSQGTGGHTEAFF; clone size: -; D gene: TRBD1; V gene: TRBV3-1/TRBV3-2; J gene: TRBJ1-1
CDR3 DNA: TGTGCCAGCAGTTTATCGACAGGGGAGACTGAAGCTTTCTTT; CDR3 protein: CASSLSTGETEAFF; clone size: -; D gene: TRBD1; V gene: TRBV27; J gene: TRBJ1-1
CDR3 DNA: TGTGCCAGCAGACCTGGACAGGGGCCGGGCGAGCAGTACTTC; CDR3 protein: CASRPGQGPGEQYF; clone size: few; D gene: TRBD1; V gene: TRBV27; J gene: TRBJ2-7
CDR3 DNA: TGTGCCAGCAGCTGGGGACTCCAAGAGACCCAGTACTTC; CDR3 protein: CASSWGLQETQYF; clone size: -; D gene: -; V gene: TRBV11-2; J gene: TRBJ2-5
CDR3 DNA: TGTGCCAGCAGTGACTCCAGGGTAGGAGATACGCAGTATTTT; CDR3 protein: CASSDSRVGDTQYF; clone size: -; D gene: -; V gene: TRBV6-4; J gene: TRBJ2-3
CDR3 DNA: TGTGCCAGCAGCTCCCGGGGAAACCGGGACAGGGGCCATGAGCAGTTCTTC; CDR3 protein: CASSSRGNRDRGHEQFF; clone size: -; D gene: TRBD1; V gene: TRBV7-3; J gene: TRBJ2-1
CDR3 DNA: TGTGCCAGCAGCCATTCAGGACTAGCAGATACGCAGTATTTT; CDR3 protein: CASSHSGLADTQYF; clone size: -; D gene: TRBD2; V gene: TRBV3-1/TRBV3-2; J gene: TRBJ2-3
CDR3 DNA: TGCAGTGCTGGACGGGATTGGGAGCAGTTCTTC; CDR3 protein: CSAGRDWEQFF; clone size: -; D gene: -; V gene: TRBV20-1; J gene: TRBJ2-1
CDR3 DNA: TGTGCCAGCAGCCAAGATAGGACTCCTGGAAACACCATATATTTT; CDR3 protein: CASSQDRTPGNTIYF; clone size: -; D gene: -; V gene: TRBV3-1/TRBV3-2; J gene: TRBJ1-3
CDR3 DNA: TGCAGCGTTGGGCGGGGGAACACTGAAGCTTTCTTT; CDR3 protein: CSVGRGNTEAFF; clone size: -; D gene: -; V gene: TRBV29-1; J gene: TRBJ1-1
CDR3 DNA: TGTGCCACCAGCAGAGATACAGGGGGATATGGCTACACCTTC; CDR3 protein: CATSRDTGGYGYTF; clone size: few; D gene: TRBD1; V gene: TRBV15; J gene: TRBJ1-2
CDR3 DNA: TGCGCCAGCAGCCCGGGACAGGGGGCGGGCTATGGCTACACCTTC; CDR3 protein: CASSPGQGAGYGYTF; clone size: -; D gene: TRBD1; V gene: TRBV5-1; J gene: TRBJ1-2
CDR3 DNA: TGTGCCAGCAGCCAAGAGGTGCGGAGGCAACGGAACACTGAAGCTTTCTTT; CDR3 protein: CASSQEVRRQRNTEAFF; clone size: once; D gene: -; V gene: TRBV3-1/TRBV3-2; J gene: TRBJ1-1
CDR3 DNA: TGCGCCAGCGCGGGACAGGGTTTAACAGATACGCAGTATTTT; CDR3 protein: CASAGQGLTDTQYF; clone size: many; D gene: TRBD1; V gene: TRBV10-1; J gene: TRBJ2-3
CDR3 DNA: TGTGCCACCAACAGCGGGCCCCAGGCGTCCGAGCAGTACTTC; CDR3 protein: CATNSGPQASEQYF; clone size: few; D gene: -; V gene: TRBV6-5; J gene: TRBJ2-7
CDR3 DNA: TGTGCCAGCAGTGACAGCGGGGGGGCCTACAATGAGCAGTTCTTC; CDR3 protein: CASSDSGGAYNEQFF; clone size: -; D gene: TRBD2; V gene: TRBV6-4; J gene: TRBJ2-1
CDR3 DNA: TGTGCCAGCAGTTTCGCTTCGGGGGCCAGGGGGAACTATGGCTACACCTTC; CDR3 protein: CASSFASGARGNYGYTF; clone size: -; D gene: TRBD1; V gene: TRBV28; J gene: TRBJ1-2
CDR3 DNA: TGTGCCAGCAGTTCCCATGGGGGGTTTGACTACACCTTC; CDR3 protein: CASSSHGGFDYTF; clone size: -; D gene: -; V gene: TRBV28; J gene: TRBJ1-2
CDR3 DNA: TGCGCCAGCAGCCAAGTCGACAAATACAATGAGCAGTTCTTC; CDR3 protein: CASSQVDKYNEQFF; clone size: -; D gene: -; V gene: TRBV4-1; J gene: TRBJ2-1
CDR3 DNA: TGTGCCAGCAGCTACGGGACAGGAAATGGCTACACCTTC; CDR3 protein: CASSYGTGNGYTF; clone size: -; D gene: TRBD1; V gene: TRBV7-2; J gene: TRBJ1-2
CDR3 DNA: TGTGCCAGCAGGCCGGGGACAGGGGATAACACTGAAGCTTTCTTT; CDR3 protein: CASRPGTGDNTEAFF; clone size: -; D gene: TRBD1; V gene: TRBV11-1; J gene: TRBJ1-1
CDR3 DNA: TGTGCCAGTAGTATACGACAGGGTTTGGACACTGAAGCTTTCTTT; CDR3 protein: CASSIRQGLDTEAFF; clone size: -; D gene: TRBD1; V gene: TRBV19; J gene: TRBJ1-1
CDR3 DNA: TGTGCCAGCAGTGAAGCGGGAGGTGGAAACACCATATATTTT; CDR3 protein: CASSEAGGGNTIYF; clone size: once; D gene: -; V gene: TRBV6-1; J gene: TRBJ1-3
CDR3 DNA: TGTGCCAGCAGTGAATCGCCCAGGAATTATGGCTACACCTTC; CDR3 protein: CASSESPRNYGYTF; clone size: -; D gene: -; V gene: TRBV25-1; J gene: TRBJ1-2
CDR3 DNA: TGTGCCAGCAGTGCCCCCGGGGGGGGATACAATGAGCAGTTCTTC; CDR3 protein: CASSAPGGGYNEQFF; clone size: few; D gene: TRBD2; V gene: TRBV28; J gene: TRBJ2-1
CDR3 DNA: TGTGCCAGCAGCGTCCCGGGATACGAGCAGTACTTC; CDR3 protein: CASSVPGYEQYF; clone size: many; D gene: -; V gene: TRBV5-6; J gene: TRBJ2-7
CDR3 DNA: TGTGCCAGCAGACCGGGACAGGCTAACTATGGCTACACCTTC; CDR3 protein: CASRPGQANYGYTF; clone size: few; D gene: TRBD1; V gene: TRBV6-5; J gene: TRBJ1-2